This T cell receptor beta chain is from a study of radiation and T cells in renal cell carcinoma. Study outcomes and limitations: Baseline intratumoral clonotype presence is unknown without pretreatment biopsies. From baseline, blood top tumor clonotypes peaked at 2 weeks post-radiation.

This clone was seen a handful of times. Its target is not known. The method was immunoSEQ multiplex PCR; TCRdb's version includes in-frame clones alone and lacks a portion of them. Of more than 95,000 clones detected, around 82% appear once; the ten largest clones hold roughly 5%. This sample's time point: blood 2 weeks post-SBRT. Treatment in this sample: 15 Gy SBRT to primary tumor, nephrectomy 4 weeks later. The CDR3 is 15 amino acids. V lost 4 bases and J 1 base, leaving 16 bases between the germline ends. In germline, CDR1 is GTSNPN, CDR2 SVGIG (reference sequence). The receptor comes from a man between 45 and 60 years old with renal cell carcinoma. The chain recombines TRBV30 with TRBJ1-1; no clear D. The sample consisted of blood, taken from a patient whose treatment included radiotherapy and nephrectomy. CDR3 nucleotides: TGTGCCTGGACCGTGGGAAGGCACTCGAACACTGAAGCTTTCTTT. Its protein product is CAWTVGRHSNTEAFF.